What follows is one T cell receptor beta chain and its context. This CDR3 region has 16 residues. Germline CDR1 reads MDHEN; CDR2 reads SYDVKM. With 4 bases clipped from V and 0 bases from J, the junction kept 5 bases outside the gene matches. These data are taken from a study of beta chain features in type 1 diabetes. About the research overall: Over all samples combined, some 110 million sorted cells were examined.

Sequenced material consisted of expressed TCRB transcripts (all of the isolated RNA was reverse transcribed). Method: immunoSEQ multiplex PCR; TCRdb's copy keeps in-frame clones and lacks some. Of over 100,000 clones listed, about 40% are singletons. Sequencing was done on a sample of stem cell memory CD4+ T cells from blood. The chain carries TRBV28 and TRBJ2-5, with TRBD2 identical over 10 bases. The clonotype was recovered from a woman aged 18 to 35 in good health. This CDR3 is CASSSATSGYQETQYF. CDR3 bases: TGTGCCAGCAGTTCCGCGACTAGCGGGTACCAAGAGACCCAGTACTTC.